This TCR beta chain was identified during a study of T cell repertoires in cytomegalovirus infection. Study-wide background: Public TCR beta signatures provided an indication of both CMV infection and a matching HLA type.

TCRdb recomputed calls from the reads with MiXCR, one row per CDR3 protein. The sample holds about 110,000 distinct CDR3 sequences, 29% seen once. In its sample, this clonotype was seen a few times. Its matching antigen is unknown. The CDR3 contains 14 residues. The germline gives CDR1 MNHEY, CDR2 SMNVEV (reference sequence). V shed 6 bases and J 4 bases; nucleotides not matched to a gene: 8. Study-level results: It was HLA-C-restricted CMV-specific TCR beta clonotypes that dominated the response ex vivo.

The source is a human donor in good health (CMV status not recorded). Some clones in this sample may be carry-over from other donors' samples. This sequence joins TRBV27 and TRBJ1-2; 7 nucleotides align to TRBD1. This sample comprised CD8+ T cells from cultured PBMCs, obtained from culture after CMV antigen stimulation. The CDR3 spells CASSYQGGVYGYTF. The CDR3 bases are TGTGCCAGCAGCTATCAGGGGGGTGTCTATGGCTACACCTTC.